This record concerns one TCR beta chain sequence. A single count supports this clone. There is no known antigen for this receptor. It has no much larger one-base neighbor in the sample; base qualities were not kept. The cohort comprised around 700 healthy bone marrow donors. All cohort members were sampled while nominally healthy, although unrecorded immune exposures were likely present. The donor was CMV seronegative and was included in the group of several hundred seronegative cohort members. Each donor provided a peripheral blood sample, and peripheral blood mononuclear cells were used for TCR beta sequencing. The Qiagen DNeasy Blood Extraction Kit was used to extract genomic DNA from the blood cell samples. Libraries were made using the immunoSEQ multiplex PCR assay. For the multiplex PCR, a mixture combining 60 forward primers for TCR Vbeta segments and 13 reverse primers for TCR Jbeta segments was used. The CDR3 region of rearranged TCR beta genes was amplified from genomic DNA with a multiplex PCR assay. Amplified TCR beta libraries were sequenced as 87-base-pair reads on the Illumina HiSeq System. The authors' analysis ran thus. A later analysis tallied around 80 million unique TCR beta chains across the 666 repertoires, and about 12 million of those chains were shared by two or more donors. A nearest-neighbor algorithm error-corrected the raw reads and collapsed the reads into unique sequences, merging closely related sequences to remove PCR and sequencing errors. Alignment of CDR3 sequences to IMGT reference sequences was used to assign V, D and J gene segments. For a sequence to be retained, a match of at least six nucleotides to both a V gene segment and a J gene segment was required. A rearrangement was called productive if the CDR3 had no stop codons and remained in frame with V and J, and every other rearrangement was called non-productive. Following IMGT convention, CDR3 was defined as the stretch from the second conserved V-encoded cysteine up to the conserved J-encoded phenylalanine. The earlier analysis of 587 of the donors excluded sequences that lacked an unambiguous match to a single V gene segment. An earlier analysis of under 750 of the donors called V segments functional above 56.7% productive rearrangements and segregating when the between-donor standard deviation exceeded 5%. To diagnose cytomegalovirus status from the catalog of TCR beta chain sequences, a statistical classification framework was built. In a later analysis, V and J genes were assigned by comparing TCR nucleotide sequences against IMGT/GENE-DB human TR gene sequences. In a later analysis, CDR3 sequences and most-parsimonious VDJ recombination scenarios were assigned using the TCRdist pipeline. A later analysis defined each TCR beta chain by its CDR3 amino acid sequence plus V-gene family, and excluded reads lacking a unique V-gene family. A later analysis removed several hundred highly shared, low-generation-probability nucleotide sequences to deal with suspected cross-contamination and a sequencing artifact. In a later analysis, a clonal expansion index was calculated for each public chain from normalized within-repertoire ranks of inferred template counts. In a later analysis, generation probabilities were computed with a VDJ recombination model fitted to out-of-frame rearrangements, and the resulting probabilities were checked against IGoR. In a later analysis, TCR-TCR, TCR-HLA and TCR-CMV co-occurrence was scored with hypergeometric tests, and a repertoire-size bias correction was applied to TCR pairs. A later analysis estimated false discovery rates by permuting HLA or CMV assignments 20 times. In a later analysis, co-occurring TCRs were grouped with DBSCAN, and TCRdist sequence similarity was added when clustering was performed within HLA-allele-positive subsets. Repertoires with fewer than 30,000 or more than 120,000 public chains, plus five repertoires with anomalous nucleotide sharing, were excluded from co-occurrence clustering. The clones in this table, taken by TCRdb from immuneACCESS, are in-frame only. Not every clone is retained; where verified, under half of the shortfall comes from an unresolved V gene, and the cause of the rest is unknown. The V and J calls and clone size were taken over from that table, and D and trimming were inferred from the DNA. The sample profile shows more than 110,000 clones; roughly 71% of them were found once. The ten biggest clones cover 7% of the sample.

The source of the sample is a study of cytomegalovirus exposure and HLA in healthy donors (dated by TCRdb to about 2017). With regard to the full study: According to an earlier analysis of several hundred of the donors, about 179 million T cells yielded roughly 110 million unique TCR beta sequences and approximately 300 Gb of sequence data. An earlier analysis of approximately 500 of the donors applied high-throughput TCR beta sequencing to assess whether each TCR beta V gene segment acted as functional or pseudogenic. All discovery cohort repertoires had been generated on a single sequencing platform. HLA typing included class I and class II loci at four-digit resolution. The study aimed to test whether cataloging public T cell receptors could reveal signatures of past pathogen exposure. In the later analysis, no new phenotypic data were used to find candidate immune exposures; instead, reliance was placed on TCR beta sequences and their occurrence across donors. A later genetic analysis used genome-wide SNP genotypes for about three fifths of the 666 donors, treating that subset as a discovery cohort. Across approximately 400 genotyped donors of the cohort, an average of about 240,000 unique TCR beta nucleotide sequences per donor were sequenced, and about a sixth of those sequences were non-productive. The number of donors typed differed by locus, with roughly 620-640 for A, B, C, DRB1 and DQB1, roughly 550 for DQA1, approximately 580 for DPA1, and 450 to 480 for DPB1. A separate validation cohort of about 110 different subjects was used in addition to the roughly 700-subject first cohort. About 5 DR-DQ haplotypes were handled as single units for association and clustering, since linkage in the cohort was strong. The study used immunosequencing to profile the T cell repertoires of around 600 subjects and linked those repertoires to cytomegalovirus serostatus. Of the 300 to 500 genotyped donors, roughly 76% were placed in the genetic ancestry cluster associated with self-reported Caucasian donors. The study combined high-throughput TCR immunosequencing, statistical association of individual TCRs with disease status, and machine learning to predict cytomegalovirus infection status. An early release that covered about 600 HLA-typed donors contained 250 to 350 gigabases of sequencing data and tens of millions of unique TCR sequences. A later analysis re-analyzed previously published TCR beta repertoires from 500 to 700 donors and added high-resolution HLA genotyping to study TCR occurrence patterns. Donor age, sex, ethnicity and CMV serostatus were collected together with the repertoire data. Overall results and qualifications from the work: Compared with equally common non-associated chains, HLA-associated TCR beta chains in a later analysis were more clonally expanded and had lower generation probabilities. The earlier analysis of a few hundred of the donors excluded approximately 15 rarely observed V segments, including chromosome 9 orphons, because counts were too low. Compared with the roughly 700-donor mean, donors in an Asian-associated ancestry cluster had fewer N-insertions in productive TCRs, according to a later genetic analysis. A later genetic analysis associated a missense DCLRE1C variant with V-gene and J-gene trimming of TCR beta chains, and an independent cohort replicated the association. The authors suggested that the approach could potentially be extended to other disease states and immunological phenotypes. When HLA alleles, especially DR and DQ, strongly co-occurred, TCR associations were difficult to assign to individual alleles. Specific HLA alleles were associated with over 15,000 TCR beta sequences at a false discovery rate of 0.05 in a later analysis. The study listed approximately 160 TCR beta chains as associated with cytomegalovirus. In a later analysis, TCR association rates were found to vary across HLA loci, with the most associated TCRs seen for DRB1 alleles and the fewest for HLA-C alleles. The classifier was reported to diagnose cytomegalovirus status with high specificity and sensitivity in both the original and validation cohorts. A later analysis found that most CMV-associated TCR beta chains appeared HLA-restricted, with HLA associations seemingly driven largely by CMV exposure. A few of the identified cytomegalovirus-associated TCR beta chains were confirmed in vitro to be specific for cytomegalovirus antigens. A cluster of highly shared sequence variants was judged likely to represent a technical artifact of the sequencing pipeline. A later analysis reported that several top co-occurrence clusters appeared linked to parvovirus B19, influenza, CMV and Epstein-Barr virus. This cohort had only TCR beta chains sequenced, and the lack of alpha or paired-chain data limited which features could be detected. In an earlier analysis of approximately 590 of the donors, most TCR beta V segments were observed in productive rearrangements about 87% or about 30% of the time, broadly matching IMGT annotations. A further reported finding was that TCR beta sequences accurately predicted the HLA-A and HLA-B alleles for most subjects in the first cohort. Because HLA typing was missing for some donors at each locus, association tests included only the typed subset. Sequencing depth was assumed to be roughly uniform across donors in the presence/absence analyses, though that assumption may not hold. CMV serostatus was the only immune exposure information available for the cohort. Because the 87-base-pair reads could not distinguish some IMGT-functional V segments, including TRBV6-2 and TRBV6-3, those segments were excluded. Most TCR sequences were observed very rarely across donors, whereas some public TCRs were present in many individuals. Linkage disequilibrium might explain the correlated functional status among segregating V segments, but an unknown experimental factor could not be ruled out.

The CDR3 measures 15 amino acids from cysteine to phenylalanine. The read is trimmed to its CDR3 DNA, 45 bases read in frame from base 1. V is cut by 5 bases and J by 1 base, and the space between the germline ends is 12 bases. The germline V gene encodes CDR1 LNHDA and CDR2 SQIVND (reference sequence). The sequence came from a man aged 25-45 years in good health and CMV-seronegative. The sequence joins TRBV19 to TRBJ1-5; the D gene is possibly TRBD1, with 5 bases matching. The sequenced sample was PBMCs. The sequenced DNA: TGTGCCAGTAGTTCCGACAGTAGGAGCAATCAGCCCCAGCATTTT. This yields the protein CASSSDSRSNQPQHF.